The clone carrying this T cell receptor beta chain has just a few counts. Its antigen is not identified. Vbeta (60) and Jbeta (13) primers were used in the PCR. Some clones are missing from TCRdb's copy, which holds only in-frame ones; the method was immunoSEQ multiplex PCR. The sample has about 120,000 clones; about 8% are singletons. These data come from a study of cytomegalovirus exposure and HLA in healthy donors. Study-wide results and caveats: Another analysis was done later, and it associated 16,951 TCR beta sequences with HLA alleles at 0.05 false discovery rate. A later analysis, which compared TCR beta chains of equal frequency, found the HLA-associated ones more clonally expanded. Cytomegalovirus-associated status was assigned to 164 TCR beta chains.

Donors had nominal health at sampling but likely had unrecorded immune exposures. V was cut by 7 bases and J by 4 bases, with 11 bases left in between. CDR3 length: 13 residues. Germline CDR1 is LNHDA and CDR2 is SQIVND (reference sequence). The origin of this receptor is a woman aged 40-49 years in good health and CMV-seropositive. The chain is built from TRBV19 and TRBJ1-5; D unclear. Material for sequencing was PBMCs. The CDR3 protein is CASKGELNQPQHF. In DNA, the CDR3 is TGTGCCAGTAAAGGAGAGCTTAATCAGCCCCAGCATTTT.